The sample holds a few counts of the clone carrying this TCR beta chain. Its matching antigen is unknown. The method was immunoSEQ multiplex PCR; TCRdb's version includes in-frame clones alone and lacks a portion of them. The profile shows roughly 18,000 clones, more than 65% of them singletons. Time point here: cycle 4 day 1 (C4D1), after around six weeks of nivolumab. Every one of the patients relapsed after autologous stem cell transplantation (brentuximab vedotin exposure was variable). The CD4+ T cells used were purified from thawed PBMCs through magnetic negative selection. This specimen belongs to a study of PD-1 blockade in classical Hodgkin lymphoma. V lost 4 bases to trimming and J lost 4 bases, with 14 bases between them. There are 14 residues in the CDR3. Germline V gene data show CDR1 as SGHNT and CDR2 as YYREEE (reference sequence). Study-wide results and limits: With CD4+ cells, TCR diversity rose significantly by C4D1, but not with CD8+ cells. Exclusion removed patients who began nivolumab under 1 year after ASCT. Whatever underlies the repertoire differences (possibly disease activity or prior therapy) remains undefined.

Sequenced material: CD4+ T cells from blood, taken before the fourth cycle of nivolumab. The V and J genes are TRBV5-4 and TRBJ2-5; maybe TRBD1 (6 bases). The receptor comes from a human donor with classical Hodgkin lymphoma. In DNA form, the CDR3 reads TGTGCCAGCAGCCCGGGGTCAGGGGCAGAGACCCAGTACTTC. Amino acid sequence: CASSPGSGAETQYF.